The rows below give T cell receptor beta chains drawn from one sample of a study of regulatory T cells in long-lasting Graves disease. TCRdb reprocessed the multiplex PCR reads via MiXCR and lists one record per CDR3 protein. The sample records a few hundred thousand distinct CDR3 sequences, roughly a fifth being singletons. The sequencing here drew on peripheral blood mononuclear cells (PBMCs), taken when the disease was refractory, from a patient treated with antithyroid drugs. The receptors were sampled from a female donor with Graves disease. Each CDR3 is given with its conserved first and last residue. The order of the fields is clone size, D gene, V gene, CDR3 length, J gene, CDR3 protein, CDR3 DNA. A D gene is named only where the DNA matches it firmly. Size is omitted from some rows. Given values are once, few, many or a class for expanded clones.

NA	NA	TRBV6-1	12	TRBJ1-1	CASRSLGAEAFF	TGTGCCAGCAGGTCCCTCGGGGCTGAAGCTTTCTTT
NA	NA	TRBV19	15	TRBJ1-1	CASSQNGGMNTEAFF	TGTGCCAGTAGCCAAAACGGGGGCATGAACACTGAAGCTTTCTTT
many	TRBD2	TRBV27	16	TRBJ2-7	CASSKSGTSGGADKYF	TGTGCCAGCAGTAAATCCGGGACTAGCGGAGGAGCGGATAAGTACTTC
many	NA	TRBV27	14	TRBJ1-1	CASRSGIGRTEAFF	TGTGCCAGCAGGTCAGGGATTGGTCGCACTGAAGCTTTCTTT
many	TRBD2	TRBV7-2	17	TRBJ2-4	CASSPLAGGPSKNIQYF	TGTGCCAGCAGCCCACTAGCGGGAGGGCCGAGCAAAAACATTCAGTACTTC
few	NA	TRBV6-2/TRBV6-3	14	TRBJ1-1	CASSYSRVNTEAFF	TGTGCCAGCAGTTACTCCAGGGTGAACACTGAAGCTTTCTTT
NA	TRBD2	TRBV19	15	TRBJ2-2	CASSIPSGNTGELFF	TGTGCCAGTAGTATCCCTAGCGGGAACACCGGGGAGCTGTTTTTT
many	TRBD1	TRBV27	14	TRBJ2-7	CASSHRGSSYEQYF	TGTGCCAGTTCTCACAGGGGTAGCTCCTACGAGCAGTACTTC
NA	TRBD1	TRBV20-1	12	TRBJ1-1	CSAGTANTEAFF	TGCAGTGCTGGGACAGCGAACACTGAAGCTTTCTTT
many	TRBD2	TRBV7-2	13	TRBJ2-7	CASSLAREDEQYF	TGTGCCAGCAGCTTAGCGCGGGAGGACGAGCAGTACTTC
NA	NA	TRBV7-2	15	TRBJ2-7	CASSFTGTSPYEQYF	TGTGCCAGCAGCTTCACCGGGACTTCTCCCTACGAGCAGTACTTC
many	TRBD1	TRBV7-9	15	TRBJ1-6	CASSLSDRGNSPLHF	TGTGCCAGCAGCTTATCGGACAGGGGCAATTCACCCCTCCACTTT
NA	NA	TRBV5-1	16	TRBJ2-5	CASSLGLGAEQETQYF	TGCGCCAGCAGCTTGGGCCTGGGGGCGGAGCAAGAGACCCAGTACTTC
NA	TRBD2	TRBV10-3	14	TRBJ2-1	CAIRPGLAGGEQFF	TGTGCCATCAGGCCGGGACTAGCGGGAGGCGAGCAGTTCTTC
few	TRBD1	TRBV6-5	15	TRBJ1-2	CASSYSTGTGYGYTF	TGTGCCAGCAGTTACTCGACCGGGACAGGATATGGCTACACCTTC
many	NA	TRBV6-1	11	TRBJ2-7	CASMLNYEQYF	TGTGCCAGCATGCTGAACTACGAGCAGTACTTC
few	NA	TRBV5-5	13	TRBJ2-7	CASSLATNYEQYF	TGTGCCAGCAGCTTAGCGACGAACTACGAGCAGTACTTC
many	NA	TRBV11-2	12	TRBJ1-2	CASSTGPDGYTF	TGTGCCAGCAGCACCGGACCCGACGGCTACACCTTC
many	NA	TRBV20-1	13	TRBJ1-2	CSASVQGDYGYTF	TGCAGTGCTAGTGTGCAGGGAGACTATGGCTACACCTTC
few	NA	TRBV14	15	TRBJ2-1	CASSPGSNSGLEQFF	TGTGCCAGCAGTCCGGGATCTAACTCTGGACTTGAGCAGTTCTTC
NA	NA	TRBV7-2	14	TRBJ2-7	CASGGTTGDVEQYF	TGTGCCAGCGGAGGGACAACCGGGGATGTCGAGCAGTACTTC
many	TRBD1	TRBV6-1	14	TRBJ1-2	CASSLRTGREGYTF	TGTGCCAGCAGTCTACGGACAGGACGAGAAGGCTACACCTTC
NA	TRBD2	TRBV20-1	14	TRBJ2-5	CSASAGGSRETQYF	TGCAGTGCTAGTGCCGGGGGGTCTCGGGAGACCCAGTACTTC
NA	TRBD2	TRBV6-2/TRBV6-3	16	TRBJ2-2	CASSYRTGGGTGELFF	TGTGCCAGCAGTTACAGAACGGGAGGCGGCACCGGGGAGCTGTTTTTT
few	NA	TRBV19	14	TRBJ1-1	CASSIAGEGTEAFF	TGTGCCAGTAGTATTGCAGGGGAGGGGACTGAAGCTTTCTTT
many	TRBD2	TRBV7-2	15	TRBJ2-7	CASSLAPSGSYEQYF	TGTGCCAGCAGCTTAGCTCCTAGCGGCTCCTACGAGCAGTACTTC
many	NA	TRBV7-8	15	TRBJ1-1	CASSLETAANTEAFF	TGTGCCAGCAGCTTAGAAACGGCGGCGAACACTGAAGCTTTCTTT
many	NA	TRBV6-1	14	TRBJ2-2	CASSLTPYTGELFF	TGTGCCAGCAGTCTTACCCCATACACCGGGGAGCTGTTTTTT
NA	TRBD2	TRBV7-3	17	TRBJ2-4	CASSLTGLAASSSIQYF	TGTGCCAGCAGCTTAACAGGACTAGCTGCCTCTTCCTCCATTCAGTACTTC
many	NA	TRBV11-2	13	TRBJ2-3	CASSSTRYLAQYF	TGTGCCAGCAGCTCAACTCGGTATTTAGCGCAGTATTTT
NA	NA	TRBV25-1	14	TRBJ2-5	CASTLGGSPETQYF	TGTGCCAGCACCCTAGGGGGGTCCCCAGAGACCCAGTACTTC
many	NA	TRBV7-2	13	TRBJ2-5	CASSLGHLETQYF	TGTGCCAGCAGCTTAGGGCACTTGGAGACCCAGTACTTC
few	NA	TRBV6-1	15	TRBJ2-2	CASSPTGRGTGELFF	TGTGCCAGCAGCCCTACAGGGAGAGGCACCGGGGAGCTGTTTTTT
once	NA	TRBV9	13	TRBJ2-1	CASSLFSGDEQFF	TGTGCCAGCAGTTTATTCTCTGGAGATGAGCAGTTCTTC
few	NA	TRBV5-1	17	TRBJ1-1	CASSSGMLGQFGTEAFF	TGCGCCAGCAGCTCCGGAATGCTCGGACAGTTCGGCACTGAAGCTTTCTTT
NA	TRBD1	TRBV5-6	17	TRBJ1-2	CASSLAATGEFGYGYTF	TGTGCCAGCAGCTTGGCCGCTACAGGGGAATTTGGCTATGGCTACACCTTC
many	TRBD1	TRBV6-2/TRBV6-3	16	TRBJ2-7	CASSYSAGTGPYEQYF	TGTGCCAGCAGTTACTCGGCCGGGACAGGCCCCTACGAGCAGTACTTC
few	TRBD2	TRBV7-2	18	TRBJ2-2	CASSQGGSSKGRPGELFF	TGCGCCAGCAGCCAAGGCGGGAGCTCCAAAGGACGCCCTGGGGAGCTGTTTTTT
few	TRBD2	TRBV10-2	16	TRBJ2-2	CARADPLAGETGELFF	TGCGCCAGAGCCGACCCTTTAGCGGGGGAGACCGGGGAGCTGTTTTTT
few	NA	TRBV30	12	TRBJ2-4	CAWTTRPGHQYF	TGTGCCTGGACAACTCGCCCGGGACACCAGTACTTC
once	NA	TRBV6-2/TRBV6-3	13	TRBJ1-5	CASSYSNNQPQHF	TGTGCCAGCAGTTACTCTAACAATCAGCCCCAGCATTTT
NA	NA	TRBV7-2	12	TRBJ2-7	CASSPDLHEQYF	TGTGCCAGCAGTCCCGACCTACACGAGCAGTACTTC
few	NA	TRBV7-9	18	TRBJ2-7	CASSSTIFRDGGTYEQYF	TGTGCCAGCAGCTCCACTATTTTCCGGGACGGTGGAACCTACGAGCAGTACTTC
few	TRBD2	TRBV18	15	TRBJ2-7	CASSTSGGAALEQYF	TGTGCCAGCTCGACTAGCGGAGGAGCGGCTCTCGAGCAGTACTTC
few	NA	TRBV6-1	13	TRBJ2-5	CASSAVFGETQYF	TGTGCCAGCAGTGCTGTCTTTGGGGAGACCCAGTACTTC
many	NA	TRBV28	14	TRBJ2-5	CASSYNIPRETQYF	TGTGCCAGCAGTTACAACATACCCAGGGAGACCCAGTACTTC
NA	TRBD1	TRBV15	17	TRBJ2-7	CATSRDRDRGVIYEQYF	TGTGCCACCAGCAGAGACCGAGACAGGGGAGTTATTTACGAGCAGTACTTC
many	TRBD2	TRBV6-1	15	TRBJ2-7	CASTSGRLAGKVQYF	TGTGCCAGCACCTCCGGGCGACTAGCGGGAAAGGTGCAGTACTTC
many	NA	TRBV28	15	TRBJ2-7	CASSASGIEVYEQYF	TGTGCCAGCTCCGCTTCCGGGATAGAAGTTTACGAGCAGTACTTC
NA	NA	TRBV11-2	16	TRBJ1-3	CASSLASQEPGNTIYF	TGTGCCAGCAGCTTAGCCAGTCAGGAGCCTGGAAACACCATATATTTT
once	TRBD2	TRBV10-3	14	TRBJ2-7	CAVSISGNSYEQYF	TGTGCCGTCAGTATTAGCGGGAACTCCTACGAGCAGTACTTC
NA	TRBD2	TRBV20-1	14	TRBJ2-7	CSAVIAGGPYEQYF	TGCAGTGCTGTAATAGCGGGAGGGCCGTACGAGCAGTACTTC
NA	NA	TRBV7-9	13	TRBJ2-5	CASSTRDSITQYF	TGTGCCAGCAGCACCCGGGACTCGATAACCCAGTACTTC
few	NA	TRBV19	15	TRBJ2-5	CASSPRREAGETQYF	TGTGCCAGTAGTCCGCGCCGAGAAGCGGGAGAGACCCAGTACTTC
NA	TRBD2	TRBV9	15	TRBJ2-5	CASSKEVGLADGQYF	TGTGCCAGCAGTAAGGAAGTGGGACTAGCTGACGGGCAGTACTTC
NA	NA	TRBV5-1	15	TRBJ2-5	CASTRDTTYQETQYF	TGCGCCAGCACTCGGGACACGACGTACCAAGAGACCCAGTACTTC